Following are 5 T cell receptor beta chains from one sample sequenced in a study of CD8 T cells in ankylosing spondylitis. One entry per CDR3 protein results from TCRdb running MiXCR on the 5' RACE reads. The table shows 250,000 to 350,000 distinct CDR3 sequences, with roughly 20% occurring only once. Specimen: blood, either unsorted or a sorted T cell fraction (not recorded which). These TCRs come from a female donor with ankylosing spondylitis or in good health (not recorded which).

CDR3 in DNA: TGTGCCAGCAGCTTAAAGATCGTAGCGGGCCGTTCCTACGAGCAGTACTTC. Its protein is CASSLKIVAGRSYEQYF. This chain connects TRBV7-2 to TRBJ2-7; 7 bases line up with TRBD2. J gave up 1 base and V 2 bases, and 11 bases lay outside the gene matches. The CDR3 is made up of 17 amino acids. From germline, CDR1 is SGHTA and CDR2 FQGNSA.

This clonotype was observed a few times. V usage is TRBV6-5 and J usage is TRBJ2-5; 8 nucleotides agree with TRBD2. Germline V gives CDR1 MNHEY, CDR2 SVGAGI. There are 19 residues in the CDR3. V shed 2 bases, J shed 1 base, and the junction held 15 bases outside the gene matches. The CDR3 DNA sequence: TGTGCCAGCAGTTACAGGTTTGGGGAACCTAGCGGGCCCCAAGAGACCCAGTACTTC. Its protein is CASSYRFGEPSGPQETQYF.

This chain joins TRBV12-3 or TRBV12-4 and TRBJ2-5, with 11 bases fitting TRBD1. V trimming: 8 bases; J trimming: 2 bases; junction bases outside the gene matches: 4. The CDR3 sequence is 14 residues long. Here the CDR3 reads CASLRDRGQETQYF. CDR3 DNA sequence: TGTGCCAGCTTGAGGGACAGGGGGCAAGAGACCCAGTACTTC.

This clonotype occurred many times. The gene calls are TRBV29-1 and TRBJ2-1; maybe TRBD2 (6 bases). The CDR3 has 14 amino acids. Germline V gene data show CDR1 as SQVTM and CDR2 as ANQGSEA. V lost 6 bases to trimming and J lost 5 bases, with 17 bases between them. The CDR3 spells CSVSAGRINNEQFF. The DNA for the CDR3 is TGCAGCGTGTCGGCGGGGAGAATCAACAATGAGCAGTTCTTC.

This clonotype came up a few times. The rearrangement links TRBV21-1 to TRBJ2-5; the table gives TRBD2 as D, unverified against the DNA. TRBV21-1 is listed as a pseudogene. CDR3 size: 17 residues. The CDR3 loop is CASSKGGLAGVQETQYF. The CDR3 region has the DNA TGTGCCAGCAGCAAAGGGGGACTAGCGGGAGTCCAAGAGACCCAGTACTTC.